The entry that follows covers one T cell receptor beta chain sequence. As yet, its antigen is unknown. These data belong to a study of T cell repertoires in cytomegalovirus infection. This CDR3 is 14 amino acids long. Germline trimming cut 11 bases from V and 5 bases from J; bases unmatched to any gene: 11. TCRdb recomputed calls from the reads with MiXCR, one row per CDR3 protein. The table records about 570,000 distinct CDR3 sequences, approximately 40% of them present only once. General observations from the study: Frequencies of public TCR beta families were cumulated, and this identified carriers of CMV plus the relevant HLA. Dominant in the ex vivo response were TCR beta clonotypes restricted by HLA-C and specific for CMV.

The sequencing used cultured PBMCs, collected from culture after CMV antigen stimulation. This chain connects TRBV12-3 or TRBV12-4 to TRBJ2-1; 8 bases are shared with TRBD2. The sequence was obtained from a human donor in good health (CMV status not recorded). Some clones in this sample may be carry-over from other donors' samples. CDR3: CASLRREEHNEQFF. CDR3 sequence (DNA): TGTGCCTCCCTTAGGCGGGAGGAACACAATGAGCAGTTCTTC.